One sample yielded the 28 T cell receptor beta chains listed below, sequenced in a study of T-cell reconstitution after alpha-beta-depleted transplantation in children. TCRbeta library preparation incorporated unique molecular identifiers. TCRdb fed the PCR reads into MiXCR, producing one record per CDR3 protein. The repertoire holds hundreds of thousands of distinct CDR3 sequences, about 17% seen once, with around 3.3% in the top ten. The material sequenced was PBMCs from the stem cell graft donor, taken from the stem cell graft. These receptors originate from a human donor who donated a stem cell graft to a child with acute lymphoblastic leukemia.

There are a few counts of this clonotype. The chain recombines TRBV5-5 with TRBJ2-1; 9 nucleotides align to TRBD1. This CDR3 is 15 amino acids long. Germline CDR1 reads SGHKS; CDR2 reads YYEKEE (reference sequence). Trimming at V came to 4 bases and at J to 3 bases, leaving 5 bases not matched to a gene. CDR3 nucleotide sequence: TGTGCCAGCAGCGTTACGGGACAGGGCTACAATGAGCAGTTCTTC. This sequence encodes CASSVTGQGYNEQFF.

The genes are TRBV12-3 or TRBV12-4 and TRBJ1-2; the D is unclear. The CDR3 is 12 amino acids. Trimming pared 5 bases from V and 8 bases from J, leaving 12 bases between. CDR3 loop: CASSPGGFGYTF. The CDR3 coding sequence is TGTGCCAGCAGTCCCGGAGGGTTCGGCTACACCTTC.

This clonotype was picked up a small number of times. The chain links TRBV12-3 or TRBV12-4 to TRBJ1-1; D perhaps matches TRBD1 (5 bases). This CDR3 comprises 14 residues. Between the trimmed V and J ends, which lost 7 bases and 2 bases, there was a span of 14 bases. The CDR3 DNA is TGTGCCAGCATCGTGGGGGTGGGAAACACTGAAGCTTTCTTT. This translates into CASIVGVGNTEAFF.

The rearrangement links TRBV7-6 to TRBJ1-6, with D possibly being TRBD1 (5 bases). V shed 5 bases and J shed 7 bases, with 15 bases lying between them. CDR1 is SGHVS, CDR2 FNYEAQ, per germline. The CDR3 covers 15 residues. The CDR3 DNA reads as TGTGCCAGCAGCCCGACCATAGGGGTCAATTCACCCCTCCACTTT. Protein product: CASSPTIGVNSPLHF.

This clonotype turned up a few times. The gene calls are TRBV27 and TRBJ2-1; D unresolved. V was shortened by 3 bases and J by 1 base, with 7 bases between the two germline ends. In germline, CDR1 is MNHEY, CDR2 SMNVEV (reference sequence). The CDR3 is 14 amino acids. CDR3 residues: CASSLAHSYNEQFF. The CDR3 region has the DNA TGTGCCAGCAGTTTGGCCCATTCCTACAATGAGCAGTTCTTC.

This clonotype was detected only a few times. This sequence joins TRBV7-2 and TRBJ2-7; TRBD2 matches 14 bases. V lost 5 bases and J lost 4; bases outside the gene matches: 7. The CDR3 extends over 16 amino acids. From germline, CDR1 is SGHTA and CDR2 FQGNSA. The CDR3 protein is CASSLTSGRAHYEQYF. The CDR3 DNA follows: TGTGCCAGCAGCCTGACTAGCGGGAGGGCCCATTACGAGCAGTACTTC.

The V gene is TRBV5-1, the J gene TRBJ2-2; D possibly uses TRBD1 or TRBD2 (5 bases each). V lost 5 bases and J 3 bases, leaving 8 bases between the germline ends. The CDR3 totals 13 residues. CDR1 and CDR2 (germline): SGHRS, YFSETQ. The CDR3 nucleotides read TGCGCCAGCAGGCGAGGGGACACCGGGGAGCTGTTTTTT. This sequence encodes CASRRGDTGELFF.

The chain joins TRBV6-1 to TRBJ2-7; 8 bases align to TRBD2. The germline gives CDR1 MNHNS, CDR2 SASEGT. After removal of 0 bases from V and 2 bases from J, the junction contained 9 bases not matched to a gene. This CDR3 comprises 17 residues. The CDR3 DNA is TGTGCCAGCAGTGAAGCTGGCGTAGCGGGGCTACCCTACGAGCAGTACTTC. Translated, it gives CASSEAGVAGLPYEQYF.

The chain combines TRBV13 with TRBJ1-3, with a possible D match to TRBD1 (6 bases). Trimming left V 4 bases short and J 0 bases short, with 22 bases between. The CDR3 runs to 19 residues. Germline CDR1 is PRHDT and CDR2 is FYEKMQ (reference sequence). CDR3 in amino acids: CASSSSLSQGPNSGNTIYF. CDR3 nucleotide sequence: TGTGCCAGCAGCTCGAGCTTGTCACAGGGCCCCAACTCTGGAAACACCATATATTTT.

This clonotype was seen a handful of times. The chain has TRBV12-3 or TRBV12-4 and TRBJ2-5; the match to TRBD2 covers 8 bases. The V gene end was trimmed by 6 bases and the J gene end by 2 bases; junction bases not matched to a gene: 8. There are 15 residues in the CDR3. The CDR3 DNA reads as TGTGCCAGCAGATTCGGACTAGCTATACAAGAGACCCAGTACTTC. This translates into CASRFGLAIQETQYF.

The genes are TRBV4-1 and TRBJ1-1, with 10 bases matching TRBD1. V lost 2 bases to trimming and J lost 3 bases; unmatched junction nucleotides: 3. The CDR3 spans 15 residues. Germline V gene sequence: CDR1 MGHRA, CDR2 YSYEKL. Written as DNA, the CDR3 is TGCGCCAGCAGCCAACCGGGACAGGGGTACACTGAAGCTTTCTTT. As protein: CASSQPGQGYTEAFF.

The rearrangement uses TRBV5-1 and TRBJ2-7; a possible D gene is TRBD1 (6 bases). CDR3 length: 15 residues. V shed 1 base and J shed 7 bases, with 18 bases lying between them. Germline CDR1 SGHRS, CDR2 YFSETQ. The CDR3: CASSLFPGDALEQYF. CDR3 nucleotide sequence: TGCGCCAGCAGCTTGTTCCCAGGGGATGCCCTGGAGCAGTACTTC.

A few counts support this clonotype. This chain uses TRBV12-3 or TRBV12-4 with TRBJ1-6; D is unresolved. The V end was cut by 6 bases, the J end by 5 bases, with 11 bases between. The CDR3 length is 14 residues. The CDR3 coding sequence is TGTGCCAGCAGCCAGGCGCAGAATAATTCACCCCTCCACTTT. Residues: CASSQAQNNSPLHF.

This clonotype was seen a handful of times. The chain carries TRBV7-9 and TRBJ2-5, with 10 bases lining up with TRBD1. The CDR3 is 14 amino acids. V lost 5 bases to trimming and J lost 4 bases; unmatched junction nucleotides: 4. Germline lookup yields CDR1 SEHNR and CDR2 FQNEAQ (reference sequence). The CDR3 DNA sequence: TGTGCCAGCAGCGCCAGGACAGGGGGAGAGACCCAGTACTTC. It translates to CASSARTGGETQYF.

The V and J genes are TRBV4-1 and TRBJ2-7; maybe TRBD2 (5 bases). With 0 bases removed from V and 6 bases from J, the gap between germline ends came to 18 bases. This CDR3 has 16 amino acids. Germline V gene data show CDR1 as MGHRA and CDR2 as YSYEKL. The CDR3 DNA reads TGCGCCAGCAGCCAAGATAGACTAACGAAGGCCCCCGAGCAGTACTTC. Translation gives CASSQDRLTKAPEQYF.

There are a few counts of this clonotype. The CDR3 region has the DNA TGTGCCAGCCTTTCAAGACAGAGCTCCTACGAGCAGTACTTC. This sequence encodes CASLSRQSSYEQYF. V usage is TRBV7-8 and J usage is TRBJ2-7, with D tentatively TRBD1 (5 bases). The CDR3 totals 14 residues. The V end was cut by 8 bases, the J end by 0 bases, with 14 bases between. Germline CDR1 reads SGHVS; CDR2 reads FQNEAQ.

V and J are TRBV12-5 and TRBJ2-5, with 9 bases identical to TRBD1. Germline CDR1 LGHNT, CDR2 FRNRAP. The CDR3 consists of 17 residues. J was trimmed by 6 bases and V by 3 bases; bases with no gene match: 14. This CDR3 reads CASGFHQLTGGAQTQYF. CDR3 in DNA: TGTGCTAGTGGTTTCCACCAGTTAACAGGGGGCGCACAGACCCAGTACTTC. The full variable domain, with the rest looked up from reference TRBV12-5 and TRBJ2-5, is DARVTQTPRHKVTEMGQEVTMRCQPILGHNTVFWYRQTMMQGLELLAYFRNRAPLDDSGMPKDRFSAEMPDATLATLKIQPSEPRDSAVYFCASGFHQLTGGAQTQYFGPGTRLLVL.

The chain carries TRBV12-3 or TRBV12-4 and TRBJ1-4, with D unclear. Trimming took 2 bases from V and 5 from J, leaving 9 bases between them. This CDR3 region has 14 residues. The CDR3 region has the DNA TGTGCCAGCAGTTTAAATGGTGGAAATGAAAAACTGTTTTTT. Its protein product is CASSLNGGNEKLFF.

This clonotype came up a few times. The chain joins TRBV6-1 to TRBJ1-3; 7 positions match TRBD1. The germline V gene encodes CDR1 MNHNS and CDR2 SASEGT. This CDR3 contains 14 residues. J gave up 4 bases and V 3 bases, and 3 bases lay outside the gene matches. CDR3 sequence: CASSDGDSGNTIYF. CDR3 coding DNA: TGTGCCAGCAGTGATGGGGACAGCGGAAACACCATATATTTT.

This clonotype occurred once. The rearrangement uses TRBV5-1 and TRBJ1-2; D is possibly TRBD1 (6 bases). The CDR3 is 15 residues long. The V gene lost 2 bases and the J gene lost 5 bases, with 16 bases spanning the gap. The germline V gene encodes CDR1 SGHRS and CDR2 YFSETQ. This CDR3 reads CASSFNGGLSYGYTF. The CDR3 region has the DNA TGCGCCAGCAGCTTCAACGGGGGCTTAAGTTATGGCTACACCTTC.

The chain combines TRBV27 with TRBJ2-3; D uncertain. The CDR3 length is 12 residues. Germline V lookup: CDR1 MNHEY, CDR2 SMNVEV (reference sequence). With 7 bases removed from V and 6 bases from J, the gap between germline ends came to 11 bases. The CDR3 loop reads CASTDGIDTQYF. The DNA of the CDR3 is TGTGCCAGCACAGACGGTATTGATACGCAGTATTTT.

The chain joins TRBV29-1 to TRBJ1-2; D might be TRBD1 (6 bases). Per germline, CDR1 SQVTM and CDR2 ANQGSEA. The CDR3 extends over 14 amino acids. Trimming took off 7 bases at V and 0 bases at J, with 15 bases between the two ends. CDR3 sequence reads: CSGGVGGANYGYTF. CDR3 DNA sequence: TGCAGCGGAGGGGTAGGGGGAGCTAACTATGGCTACACCTTC.

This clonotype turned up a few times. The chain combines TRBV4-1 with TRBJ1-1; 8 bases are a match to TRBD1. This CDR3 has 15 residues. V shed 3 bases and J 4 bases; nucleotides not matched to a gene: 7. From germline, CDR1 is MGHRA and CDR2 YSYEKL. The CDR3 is CASSHPTGAGTEAFF. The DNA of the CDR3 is TGCGCCAGCAGCCACCCGACAGGGGCAGGCACTGAAGCTTTCTTT.

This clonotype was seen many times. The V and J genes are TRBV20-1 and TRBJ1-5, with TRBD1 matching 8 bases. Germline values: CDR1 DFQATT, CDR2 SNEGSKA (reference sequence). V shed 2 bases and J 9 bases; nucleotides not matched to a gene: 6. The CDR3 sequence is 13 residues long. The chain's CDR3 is CSARWTGSSPQHF. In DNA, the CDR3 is TGCAGTGCTAGATGGACAGGGAGTTCGCCCCAGCATTTT.

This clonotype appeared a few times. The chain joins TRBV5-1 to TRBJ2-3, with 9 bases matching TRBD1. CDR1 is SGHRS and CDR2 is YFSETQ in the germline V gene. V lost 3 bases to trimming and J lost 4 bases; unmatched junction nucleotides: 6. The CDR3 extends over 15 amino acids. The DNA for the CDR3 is TGCGCCAGCAGCTCAGACAGGGGGAGGTCAGATACGCAGTATTTT. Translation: CASSSDRGRSDTQYF. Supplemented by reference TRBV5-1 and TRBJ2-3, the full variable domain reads KAGVTQTPRYLIKTRGQQVTLSCSPISGHRSVSWYQQTPGQGLQFLFEYFSETQRNKGNFPGRFSGRQFSNSRSEMNVSTLELGDSALYLCASSSDRGRSDTQYFGPGTRLTVL.

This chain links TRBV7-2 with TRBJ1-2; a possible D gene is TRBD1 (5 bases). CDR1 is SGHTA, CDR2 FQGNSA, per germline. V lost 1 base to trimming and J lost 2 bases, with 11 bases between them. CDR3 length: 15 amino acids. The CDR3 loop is CASSLEVWDNYGYTF. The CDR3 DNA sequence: TGTGCCAGCAGCTTAGAAGTGTGGGACAACTATGGCTACACCTTC.

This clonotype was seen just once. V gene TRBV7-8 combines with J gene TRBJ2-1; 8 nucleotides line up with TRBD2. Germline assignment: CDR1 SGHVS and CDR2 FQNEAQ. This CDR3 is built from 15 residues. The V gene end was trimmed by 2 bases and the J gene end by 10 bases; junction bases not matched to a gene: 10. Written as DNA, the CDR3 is TGTGCCAGCAGCTTAAGGGATAGCGGGACGTCGGAGCAGTTCTTC. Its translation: CASSLRDSGTSEQFF.

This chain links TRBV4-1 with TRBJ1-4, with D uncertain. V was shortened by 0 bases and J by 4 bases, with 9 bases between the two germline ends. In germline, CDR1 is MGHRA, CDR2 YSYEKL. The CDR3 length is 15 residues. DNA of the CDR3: TGCGCCAGCAGCCAAGATTGGCTGATTAATGAAAAACTGTTTTTT. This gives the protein CASSQDWLINEKLFF.